The rows below give T cell receptor beta chains drawn from one sample of a study of blood T cell repertoires in COVID-19. The table came from immunoSEQ multiplex PCR; TCRdb's copy has only in-frame clones and leaves some out. This table has some 260,000 clones, roughly 91% appearing once. The source material was peripheral blood. The receptors shown here come from a woman in her 40s who had recovered from COVID-19. The conserved cysteine and the conserved F or W are not part of the CDR3 here. Not all rows give a size; the values are once, few, many and, for expanded clones, a class.

TRBJ2-1,14,TRBV11-2,-,ASSLVGGRRYNEQF
TRBJ2-6,13,TRBV9,-,ASSPNKSGANVLT
TRBJ1-5,17,TRBV19,-,ASTPPRQGLGVSNQPQH
TRBJ2-7,13,TRBV7-3,-,ASSPAGLPGYEQY
TRBJ2-5,11,TRBV10-3,-,AISGGGRETQY
TRBJ2-1,12,TRBV7-2,-,ASSTRGTTERQF
TRBJ2-7,13,TRBV7-2,-,ASSLLGGGTYEQY
TRBJ2-2,13,TRBV6-5,-,ASSYRTSGAGELF
TRBJ1-1,13,TRBV19,-,ASSTGQGVVTEAF
TRBJ2-1,13,TRBV10-3,-,AISESRQGGNEQF
TRBJ1-4,14,TRBV2,-,ASSPGQGATNEKLF
TRBJ2-1,11,TRBV9,-,ASSPGGRPEQF
TRBJ2-1,15,TRBV27,-,ASSRTSGTQSYNEQF
TRBJ1-4,13,TRBV5-1,-,ASSLGRAGNEKLF
TRBJ2-3,9,TRBV7-9,-,ASTNLDTQY
TRBJ2-2,12,TRBV2,few,ASSDSRSAGELF
TRBJ1-5,12,TRBV27,-,ASSRTGSNQPQH